Listed here are 32 T cell receptor beta chains from one sample, sequenced in a study of PD-1 and CTLA-4 blockade in melanoma. Method: immunoSEQ multiplex PCR; TCRdb's copy keeps in-frame clones and lacks some. Seen here are around 15,000 clones, about 71% observed once, and the top ten hold around an eighth. The input for sequencing was CD8+ T cells from peripheral blood, taken from a patient given anti-PD-1 treatment. The receptors come from a human donor with melanoma.

By sample share, this clone is medium-sized. This chain's CDR3 is CASSHLQGAFEQYF. The CDR3 DNA is TGTGCCAGCAGCCATCTCCAGGGGGCTTTCGAGCAGTACTTC. This chain joins TRBV4-2 and TRBJ2-7, with 8 positions matching TRBD1. V was clipped by 3 bases and J by 6 bases; unmatched bases: 7. CDR3 size: 14 residues. Germline CDR1 LGHNA, CDR2 YNFKEQ.

This clone was recorded once. The V call is TRBV7-9, the J call TRBJ2-7, with D perhaps matching TRBD1 (7 bases). The V end was cut by 1 base, the J end by 5 bases, with 27 bases between. The CDR3 covers 19 residues. Germline assignment: CDR1 SEHNR and CDR2 FQNEAQ (reference sequence). Written as DNA, the CDR3 is TGTGCCAGCAGCTTAGTAGGGGGGCACAGGGGTAGTACCTGGGACGAGCAGTACTTC. Translating gives CASSLVGGHRGSTWDEQYF. Supplemented by reference TRBV7-9 and TRBJ2-7, the full variable domain reads DTGVSQNPRHKITKRGQNVTFRCDPISEHNRLYWYRQTLGQGPEFLTYFQNEAQLEKSRLLSDRFSAERPKGSFSTLEIQRTEQGDSAMYLCASSLVGGHRGSTWDEQYFGPGTRLTVT.

The CDR3 is CATSRDLTSAGQETQYF. In DNA, the CDR3 is TGTGCCACCAGCAGAGATTTGACTAGCGCCGGGCAAGAGACCCAGTACTTC. This chain links TRBV15 with TRBJ2-5, with 8 bases identical to TRBD2. V was pared by 0 bases and J by 2 bases, with 8 bases of the junction left unmatched. CDR1 and CDR2 from the germline V gene are LNHNV and YYDKDF (reference sequence). CDR3 length: 17 amino acids.

This chain links TRBV9 with TRBJ2-3, with D possibly being TRBD2 (6 bases). V lost 6 bases, J lost 5 bases, and 13 bases lay in between. This CDR3 is built from 13 residues. CDR1 SGDLS and CDR2 YYNGEE come from the germline V gene. This CDR3 is CASTAGLIDTQYF. The CDR3 region has the DNA TGTGCCAGCACGGCGGGACTTATAGATACGCAGTATTTT. Complete variable domain (other parts from reference TRBV9 and TRBJ2-3): DSGVTQTPKHLITATGQRVTLRCSPRSGDLSVYWYQQSLDQGLQFLIQYYNGEERAKGNILERFSAQQFPDLHSELNLSSLELGDSALYFCASTAGLIDTQYFGPGTRLTVL.

The J gene is TRBJ2-7, the V gene TRBV19; D is unresolved. The CDR3 extends over 12 amino acids. Germline CDR1 reads LNHDA; CDR2 reads SQIVND (reference sequence). Trimming removed 0 bases from V and 6 bases from J, with 6 bases in between. The CDR3 DNA follows: TGTGCCAGTAGTATAGAAGGCTCCGAGCAGTACTTC. Its translation is CASSIEGSEQYF.

CDR3 region: CASSIGLWSGQDGYTF. As DNA, the CDR3 is TGTGCCAGTAGTATAGGGCTCTGGTCAGGGCAAGATGGCTACACCTTC. This sequence joins TRBV19 and TRBJ1-2; possibly TRBD1 for D (5 bases). The CDR3 is 16 residues long. Germline V gene sequence: CDR1 LNHDA, CDR2 SQIVND (reference sequence). Trimming removed 1 base from V and 6 bases from J, with 18 bases in between.

The chain links TRBV19 to TRBJ2-1; 8 bases fit TRBD2. V shed 2 bases and J 2 bases; nucleotides not matched to a gene: 2. The CDR3 has 15 residues. From germline, CDR1 is LNHDA and CDR2 SQIVND (reference sequence). In DNA, the CDR3 is TGTGCCAGTAGTATAACCGGGGGGGCCTACAATGAGCAGTTCTTC. Amino acids: CASSITGGAYNEQFF.

V usage is TRBV2 and J usage is TRBJ2-3; the D gene is possibly TRBD2 (6 bases). Deletions cut 7 bases from V and 0 bases from J, with 17 bases between. Germline lookup yields CDR1 SNHLY and CDR2 FYNNEI. CDR3 size: 16 residues. In nucleotides, the CDR3 is TGTGCCAGCATGGTGGCGGGGTCGTCTAGCACAGATACGCAGTATTTT. Its protein is CASMVAGSSSTDTQYF. The entire variable domain, with the rest obtained from reference TRBV2 and TRBJ2-3, is as follows: EPEVTQTPSHQVTQMGQEVILRCVPISNHLYFYWYRQILGQKVEFLVSFYNNEISEKSEIFDDQFSVERPDGSNFTLKIRSTKLEDSAMYFCASMVAGSSSTDTQYFGPGTRLTVL.

The CDR3: CATDGTSGAYEQYF. The CDR3 DNA reads TGTGCCACTGACGGGACTAGCGGCGCCTACGAGCAGTACTTC. The genes are TRBV2 and TRBJ2-7; TRBD2 aligns across 11 bases. CDR1 SNHLY and CDR2 FYNNEI come from the germline V gene. The CDR3 sequence is 14 residues long. The J segment lost 2 bases and the V segment lost 10 bases, leaving 7 bases of the junction unmatched.

There are a few counts of this clone. The chain uses TRBV9 and TRBJ1-1; 7 positions agree with TRBD1. With V trimmed by 3 bases and J by 6 bases, 5 bases remained unmatched. In germline, CDR1 is SGDLS, CDR2 YYNGEE. The CDR3 is 13 amino acids. This CDR3 reads CASSAAGTAEAFF. For the CDR3, the DNA is TGTGCCAGCAGCGCGGCGGGGACAGCTGAAGCTTTCTTT.

The chain joins TRBV2 to TRBJ2-7; the D is unclear. The CDR3 covers 13 residues. Germline V CDR1 and CDR2: SNHLY, FYNNEI. V was cut by 1 base and J by 6 bases, with 10 bases left in between. DNA for the CDR3: TGTGCCAGCAGTGAAGGCCTTTCCCGCGAGCAGTACTTC. As protein: CASSEGLSREQYF.

The chain recombines TRBV19 with TRBJ2-7; possibly TRBD1 for D (5 bases). From germline, CDR1 is LNHDA and CDR2 SQIVND (reference sequence). CDR3 length: 14 residues. Trimming removed 4 bases at V and 3 bases at J, with 13 bases between. CDR3 sequence: CASSTDSESYEQYF. In DNA, the CDR3 is TGTGCCAGTAGTACCGACAGTGAGAGCTACGAGCAGTACTTC.

This clone was seen a few times. The chain employs TRBV6-6 and TRBJ1-5; D gene unclear. Germline lookup yields CDR1 MNHNY and CDR2 SVGAGI (reference sequence). This CDR3 spans 11 amino acids. Trimming cost V 5 bases and J 8 bases, with 7 bases left between them. The CDR3 DNA follows: TGTGCCAGCAGTCTTCACAAGCCCCAGCATTTT. Residues: CASSLHKPQHF.

The chain carries TRBV6-5 and TRBJ2-7; 10 bases are shared with TRBD1. CDR1 is MNHEY, CDR2 SVGAGI, per germline. After removal of 2 bases from V and 2 bases from J, the junction contained 3 bases not matched to a gene. The CDR3 runs 15 residues. The CDR3 sequence: CASSYGTGVPYEQYF. The DNA of the CDR3 is TGTGCCAGCAGTTACGGGACAGGGGTACCCTACGAGCAGTACTTC.

The rearrangement joins TRBV12-3 or TRBV12-4 to TRBJ2-1, with 8 bases identical to TRBD2. Germline trimming cut 5 bases from V and 8 bases from J; bases unmatched to any gene: 5. The CDR3 sequence is 13 residues long. The CDR3 region is CASSGTSIYEQFF. CDR3 DNA: TGTGCCAGCAGTGGGACTAGTATTTATGAGCAGTTCTTC.

This clone was seen a few times. The V call is TRBV9, the J call TRBJ2-1; 9 bases agree with TRBD2. The germline V gene has CDR1 SGDLS and CDR2 YYNGEE. The CDR3 extends over 15 amino acids. Unmatched junction bases numbered 11, after V lost 3 bases and J lost 10 bases. CDR3: CASSGDSGRFDEQFF. CDR3 nucleotide sequence: TGTGCCAGCAGCGGGGATAGCGGGAGATTTGACGAGCAGTTCTTC. The full variable domain, with the rest looked up from reference TRBV9 and TRBJ2-1, is DSGVTQTPKHLITATGQRVTLRCSPRSGDLSVYWYQQSLDQGLQFLIQYYNGEERAKGNILERFSAQQFPDLHSELNLSSLELGDSALYFCASSGDSGRFDEQFFGPGTRLTVL.

V gene TRBV28 combines with J gene TRBJ2-7, with D perhaps being TRBD1 or TRBD2 (6 bases each). Trimming removed 5 bases from V and 5 bases from J, with 28 bases in between. This CDR3 is built from 18 residues. Germline CDR1 MDHEN, CDR2 SYDVKM. CDR3 nucleotides: TGTGCCAGCAGTGAGAGGCGGGGTTATACGGGTCAGGGGAACGAGCAGTACTTC. Translation gives CASSERRGYTGQGNEQYF.

This clone is judged medium-sized. An end of the junction differs from the germline gene, which may be a read error. The V and J genes are TRBV5-6 and TRBJ1-1; D remains ambiguous. CDR1 and CDR2 (germline): SGHDT, YYEEEE. The CDR3 spans 14 residues. The CDR3 reads CASSLGSPNAEAFF. The CDR3 nucleotides are TGTGCCAGCAGCTTGGGCAGCCCGAACGCTGAAGCTTTCTTT.

This clone was seen a handful of times. The chain links TRBV6-2 or TRBV6-3 to TRBJ1-5; D remains unclear. With 3 bases removed from V and 6 bases from J, the gap between germline ends came to 9 bases. The CDR3 runs 13 residues. Germline V gene sequence: CDR1 MNHEY, CDR2 SVGEGT. CDR3 loop: CASSYGLGQPQHF. Written as DNA, the CDR3 is TGTGCCAGCAGTTATGGGCTGGGTCAGCCCCAGCATTTT.

The V and J genes are TRBV28 and TRBJ2-1, with 9 bases matching TRBD2. The germline V gene encodes CDR1 MDHEN and CDR2 SYDVKM. The CDR3 covers 16 residues. Losses at the gene ends were 5 bases for V and 4 bases for J; bases not matched to a gene: 9. CDR3 sequence reads: CASSTILAGDYNEQFF. The CDR3 region has the DNA TGTGCCAGCAGTACAATACTAGCGGGCGATTACAATGAGCAGTTCTTC.

V gene TRBV6-2 or TRBV6-3 combines with J gene TRBJ2-3; 9 bases agree with TRBD1. The CDR3 length is 14 residues. V lost 5 bases and J lost 3; bases outside the gene matches: 3. In germline, CDR1 is MNHEY, CDR2 SVGEGT. The CDR3 sequence: CASSRDRETDTQYF. Here the CDR3 DNA reads TGTGCCAGCAGTCGGGACAGGGAAACAGATACGCAGTATTTT.

This clone was picked up one time. This chain joins TRBV13 and TRBJ1-5, with D possibly being TRBD1 (6 bases). Trimming took 5 bases from V and 7 from J, leaving 21 bases between them. Germline V CDR1 and CDR2: PRHDT, FYEKMQ (reference sequence). There are 16 residues in the CDR3. The CDR3 loop is CASSLGARGRGQPQHF. The CDR3 DNA reads as TGTGCCAGCAGCCTGGGGGCGCGGGGCCGCGGCCAGCCCCAGCATTTT.

The V call is TRBV6-5, the J call TRBJ2-5, with D possibly matching TRBD1 (5 bases). Germline V CDR1 and CDR2: MNHEY, SVGAGI. V lost 0 bases to trimming and J lost 9 bases, with 14 bases between them. This CDR3 comprises 14 residues. CDR3 amino acids: CASSYSSQGRPQYF. CDR3 coding DNA: TGTGCCAGCAGTTACTCGTCGCAGGGTAGGCCCCAGTACTTC.

The V gene is TRBV28, the J gene TRBJ1-1, with D tentatively TRBD1 (6 bases). CDR1 and CDR2 (germline): MDHEN, SYDVKM. This CDR3 is 18 amino acids long. Trimming took off 1 base at V and 1 base at J, with 19 bases between the two ends. DNA for the CDR3: TGTGCCAGCAGTTTATCGGTGGGGGGCGAAGTAGGGAACACTGAAGCTTTCTTT. It translates to CASSLSVGGEVGNTEAFF.

V gene TRBV19 combines with J gene TRBJ2-7, with a tentative D call TRBD1 (5 bases). V lost 5 bases to trimming and J lost 2 bases, with 16 bases between them. CDR1 is LNHDA and CDR2 is SQIVND in the germline V gene (reference sequence). The CDR3 has 15 residues. The CDR3: CASSASGHGPYEQYF. CDR3 DNA sequence: TGTGCCAGTAGTGCCTCCGGACATGGGCCCTACGAGCAGTACTTC.

The J gene is TRBJ2-1, the V gene TRBV7-9, with D uncertain. The CDR3 loop spans 12 amino acids. CDR1 is SEHNR and CDR2 is FQNEAQ in the germline V gene (reference sequence). V was trimmed by 2 bases and J by 6 bases, leaving 5 bases between them. CDR3 nucleotide sequence: TGTGCCAGCAGCTTAAGTTCCAATGAGCAGTTCTTC. As protein: CASSLSSNEQFF.

The genes are TRBV5-1 and TRBJ2-7; tentative D call: TRBD2 (5 bases). V lost 3 bases and J lost 2, with 9 bases in between. This CDR3 has 13 residues. The germline V gene encodes CDR1 SGHRS and CDR2 YFSETQ. The CDR3 nucleotides are TGCGCCAGCAGCTACGGGGATGCCTACGAGCAGTACTTC. Translation: CASSYGDAYEQYF.

The chain joins TRBV6-5 to TRBJ1-5; D is unclear. Between the trimmed V and J ends, which lost 4 bases and 6 bases, there was a span of 13 bases. The CDR3 consists of 14 residues. Per germline, CDR1 MNHEY and CDR2 SVGAGI. The CDR3 here is CASSSVGRGQPQHF. The CDR3 DNA is TGTGCCAGCAGTTCGGTGGGGAGAGGTCAGCCCCAGCATTTT.

This clone has only a few counts. The chain recombines TRBV7-9 with TRBJ1-1; the D gene is possibly TRBD1 (5 bases). The CDR3 contains 12 residues. V was cut by 5 bases and J by 7 bases, with 11 bases left in between. In germline, CDR1 is SEHNR, CDR2 FQNEAQ (reference sequence). CDR3 nucleotides: TGTGCCAGCAGCACCGGGGGGAGTGAAGCTTTCTTT. Protein product: CASSTGGSEAFF. Variable domain in full (rest from reference TRBV7-9 and TRBJ1-1): DTGVSQNPRHKITKRGQNVTFRCDPISEHNRLYWYRQTLGQGPEFLTYFQNEAQLEKSRLLSDRFSAERPKGSFSTLEIQRTEQGDSAMYLCASSTGGSEAFFGQGTRLTVV.

This chain links TRBV13 with TRBJ2-2; D gene ambiguous. V lost 5 bases, J lost 3 bases, and 13 bases lay in between. CDR3 length: 15 residues. Germline CDR1 and CDR2: PRHDT and FYEKMQ (reference sequence). CDR3 sequence (DNA): TGTGCCAGCAGCCCTTCTGAGTCGTACACCGGGGAGCTGTTTTTT. Encoded protein: CASSPSESYTGELFF.

This clone has a handful of counts. V usage is TRBV25-1 and J usage is TRBJ2-7; TRBD1 might be the D (6 bases). Trimming stripped 2 bases from V and 2 bases from J, with 10 bases between. Germline V gene data show CDR1 as MGHDK and CDR2 as SYGVNS. The CDR3 covers 14 residues. The chain's CDR3 is CASSEGQGTYEQYF. CDR3 coding DNA: TGTGCCAGCAGTGAAGGTCAGGGGACCTACGAGCAGTACTTC.

The chain combines TRBV15 with TRBJ1-4; D possibly corresponds to TRBD1 (5 bases). Germline V lookup: CDR1 LNHNV, CDR2 YYDKDF (reference sequence). Trimming pared 5 bases from V and 6 bases from J, leaving 13 bases between. The CDR3 contains 14 residues. The CDR3 nucleotides read TGTGCCACCAGCGGACACAGCCAAGATGAAAAACTGTTTTTT. The encoded protein is CATSGHSQDEKLFF.